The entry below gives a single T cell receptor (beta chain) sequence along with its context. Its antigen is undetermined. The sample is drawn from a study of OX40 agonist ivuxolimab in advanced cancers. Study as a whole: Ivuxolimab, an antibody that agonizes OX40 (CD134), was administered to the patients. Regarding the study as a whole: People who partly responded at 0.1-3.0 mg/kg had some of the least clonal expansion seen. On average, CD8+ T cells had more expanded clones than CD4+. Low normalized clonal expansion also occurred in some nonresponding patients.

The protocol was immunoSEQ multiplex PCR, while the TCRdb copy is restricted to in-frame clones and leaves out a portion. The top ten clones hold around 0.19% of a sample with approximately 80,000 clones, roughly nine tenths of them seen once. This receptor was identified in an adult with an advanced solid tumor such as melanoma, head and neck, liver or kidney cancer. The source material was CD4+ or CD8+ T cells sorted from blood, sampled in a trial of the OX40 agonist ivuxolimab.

The CDR3 DNA reads as TGTGCCACCAGCAGAGAAACGGGCCAGCTAGCCAAAAACATTCAGTACTTC. It codes for CATSRETGQLAKNIQYF. V is TRBV15 and J is TRBJ2-4; unclear D gene. The V end lost 0 bases, the J end lost 0 bases, and 12 bases lay between the germline ends. This CDR3 is 17 amino acids long. Germline V lookup: CDR1 LNHNV, CDR2 YYDKDF (reference sequence).